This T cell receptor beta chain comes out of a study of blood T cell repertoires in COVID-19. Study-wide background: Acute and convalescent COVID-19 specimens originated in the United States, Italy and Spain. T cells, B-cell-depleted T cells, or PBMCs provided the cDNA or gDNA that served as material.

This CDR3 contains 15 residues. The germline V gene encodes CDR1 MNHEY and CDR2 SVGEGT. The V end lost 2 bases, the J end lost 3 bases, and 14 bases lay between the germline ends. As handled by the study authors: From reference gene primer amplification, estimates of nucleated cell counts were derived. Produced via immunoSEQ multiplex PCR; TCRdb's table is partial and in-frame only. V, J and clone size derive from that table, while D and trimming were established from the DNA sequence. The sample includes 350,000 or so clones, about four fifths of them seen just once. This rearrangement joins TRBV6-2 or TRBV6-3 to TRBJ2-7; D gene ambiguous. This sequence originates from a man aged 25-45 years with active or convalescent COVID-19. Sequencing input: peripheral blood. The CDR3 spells CASSYDSTELYEQYF. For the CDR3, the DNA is TGTGCCAGCAGTTACGACTCCACCGAACTCTACGAGCAGTACTTC.